This record concerns one TCR beta chain sequence. These data are taken from a study of blood T cell repertoires in COVID-19. Original analysis: The authors estimated nucleated cell counts from reference gene primer amplification. Using immunoSEQ multiplex PCR, the repertoire was profiled, and TCRdb retains in-frame clones only, with some absent. V and J calls and clone size are as listed in that table; D and trimming were resolved from the DNA. The profile shows over 150,000 clones, about 79% of them singletons. The specimen was peripheral blood. This receptor was taken from a human donor in a cohort sampled during active COVID-19.

This CDR3 is CASSLGHLTGVGSQETQYF. CDR3 sequence (DNA): TGTGCCAGCAGCTTGGGCCACCTGACAGGGGTTGGGAGCCAAGAGACCCAGTACTTC. The chain uses TRBV5-4 and TRBJ2-5; 8 bases map to TRBD1. V lost 0 bases and J lost 1; bases outside the gene matches: 14. The CDR3 consists of 19 residues. The germline gives CDR1 SGHNT, CDR2 YYREEE (reference sequence).